This T cell receptor (beta chain) was found in a study of early T cells in non-severe SARS-CoV-2 infection. Study background: Bulk RNA isolated from unsorted whole blood underwent sequencing; chains were not paired.

This CDR3 region has 15 residues. V gave up 6 bases and J gave up 4 bases, with 18 bases separating them. Each single cDNA molecule received a unique molecular identifier. TCRdb re-derived calls from the 5' RACE reads in MiXCR, one entry per CDR3 protein. The data contain more than 25,000 distinct CDR3 sequences, roughly 5.4% of them singletons. This clonotype was detected only a few times. The source material was whole blood. This clonotype originated in an adult who was a healthcare worker with PCR-confirmed SARS-CoV-2 infection or an uninfected control (not recorded which). This chain connects TRBV12-3 or TRBV12-4 to TRBJ1-1; TRBD1 is a possible D gene (5 bases). The CDR3 region is CASSLRLGGTTEAFF. For the CDR3, the DNA is TGTGCCAGCAGCCTTCGCCTGGGGGGGACCACTGAAGCTTTCTTT.